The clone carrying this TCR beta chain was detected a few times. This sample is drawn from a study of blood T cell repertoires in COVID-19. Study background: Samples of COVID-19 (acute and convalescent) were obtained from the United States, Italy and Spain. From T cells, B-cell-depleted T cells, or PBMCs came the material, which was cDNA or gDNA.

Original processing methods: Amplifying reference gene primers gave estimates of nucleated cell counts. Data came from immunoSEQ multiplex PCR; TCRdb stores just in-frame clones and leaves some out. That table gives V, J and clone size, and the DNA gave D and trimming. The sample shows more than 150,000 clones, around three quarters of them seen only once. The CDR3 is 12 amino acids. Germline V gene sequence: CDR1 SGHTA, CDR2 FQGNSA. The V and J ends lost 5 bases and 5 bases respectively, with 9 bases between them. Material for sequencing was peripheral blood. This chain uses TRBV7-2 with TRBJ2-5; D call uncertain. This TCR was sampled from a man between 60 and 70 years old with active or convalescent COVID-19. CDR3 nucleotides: TGTGCCAGCAGCCCTACCACGGAGACCCAGTACTTC. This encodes CASSPTTETQYF.